This TCR beta chain is from a study of T cell changes during pregnancy in multiple sclerosis. TCRdb keeps only in-frame clones here, not all; method: immunoSEQ multiplex PCR. This sample has 36,000 or so clones, with around 89% found just once. The CDR3 has 16 amino acids. From germline, CDR1 is SGDLS and CDR2 YYNGEE. V lost 0 bases and J lost 3, with 16 bases in between. The receptor was isolated from a female donor with multiple sclerosis, enrolled in a pregnancy study. The chain uses TRBV9 and TRBJ2-7, with D unresolved. The sample consisted of CD8+ T cells from peripheral blood mononuclear cells, taken in the third trimester of pregnancy. The CDR3 region has the DNA TGTGCCAGCAGCGTAGTTGCGGCGGTAGAGTACTACGAGCAGTACTTC. Translated, it gives CASSVVAAVEYYEQYF.